This T cell receptor (beta chain) emerged from a study of T cell repertoires in cytomegalovirus infection. Overall study context: CMV infection together with matching HLA type was indicated by public TCR beta signatures.

This clonotype was seen repeatedly, ten times or more. Its target is not known. At one boundary the junction diverges from the germline segment, which might be a read error. TCRdb itself ran the reads through MiXCR, one entry per CDR3 protein. The data show 490,000 or so distinct CDR3 sequences, 11% seen once. Germline V gives CDR1 SGHAT, CDR2 FQNNGV. CDR3 length equals 14 residues. Study results and caveats: Cumulated frequencies of public TCR beta families served to identify carriers of CMV plus the relevant HLA.

Sample: PBMCs. The J gene is TRBJ2-1, the V gene TRBV11-2, with D perhaps matching TRBD2 (7 bases). The receptor was isolated from a human donor in good health (CMV status not recorded). Some clones in this sample may be carry-over from other donors' samples. The DNA for the CDR3 is TGTGCCAGCACCACCCATCCTGAGGCCGGGGGGCTGGGCTTC. Translation gives CASTTHPEAGGLGF.